These 4 T cell receptor beta chains share one sample of origin, sequenced in a study of control samples from healthy donors and cancer patients. The assay was immunoSEQ multiplex PCR, and TCRdb's table has in-frame clones only and misses some. The data show about 61,000 clones, roughly 89% seen once. The sample comprised PBMCs. These receptors were obtained from a man between 60 and 75 years old with colorectal cancer.

The rearrangement links TRBV28 to TRBJ2-3, with 10 bases lining up with TRBD2. This CDR3 comprises 15 residues. The J segment lost 9 bases and the V segment lost 5 bases, leaving 11 bases of the junction unmatched. Germline V gene sequence: CDR1 MDHEN, CDR2 SYDVKM. CDR3 in amino acids: CASSLAGASGGTQYF. In nucleotides, the CDR3 is TGTGCCAGCAGTCTCGCCGGGGCTAGCGGGGGCACGCAGTATTTT.

The V gene is TRBV18, the J gene TRBJ2-3, with 14 bases matching TRBD2. The CDR3 length is 16 residues. The trim removed 0 bases at V and 6 bases at J, leaving 2 bases unmatched. Germline V gene data show CDR1 as KGHSH and CDR2 as LQKENI. This CDR3 is CASSPPGLAGADTQYF. The CDR3 nucleotides are TGTGCCAGCTCACCACCGGGACTAGCGGGGGCTGATACGCAGTATTTT.

The chain couples TRBV19 to TRBJ2-2, with D possibly being TRBD2 (6 bases). CDR3 length equals 16 residues. Germline V gives CDR1 LNHDA, CDR2 SQIVND (reference sequence). V was pared by 3 bases and J by 2 bases, with 13 bases between. CDR3 DNA: TGTGCCAGTAGTATGGAATGGGGGGTTAACACCGGGGAGCTGTTTTTT. Protein sequence: CASSMEWGVNTGELFF. Together with reference TRBV19 and TRBJ2-2, the CDR3 gives the full variable domain: DGGITQSPKYLFRKEGQNVTLSCEQNLNHDAMYWYRQDPGQGLRLIYYSQIVNDFQKGDIAEGYSVSREKKESFPLTVTSAQKNPTAFYLCASSMEWGVNTGELFFGEGSRLTVL.

This clone was counted only a few times. The gene calls are TRBV11-3 and TRBJ2-7, with no clear D. Per germline, CDR1 SGHNT and CDR2 YENEEA. V was cut by 5 bases and J by 1 base, with 6 bases left in between. This CDR3 is built from 12 residues. CDR3 DNA: TGTGCCAGCAGCCCGAGATCCTACGAGCAGTACTTC. Its translation: CASSPRSYEQYF.